The clone carrying this T cell receptor (beta chain) was counted only a few times. Its antigen is unknown. TCRdb re-analysed the 5' RACE reads in MiXCR, keeping a single row per CDR3 protein. Here the sample spans about 250,000 distinct CDR3 sequences, 18% being singletons. The data originate from a study of CD8 T cells in ankylosing spondylitis. This CDR3 is 16 amino acids long. Germline V gene data show CDR1 as SNHLY and CDR2 as FYNNEI. The V and J ends lost 3 bases and 9 bases, in that order; junction bases with no gene match: 11. Study-wide results and caveats: Earlier authors reported some of these motif variants in reactive arthritis synovial fluid and blood.

The chain recombines TRBV2 with TRBJ2-2, with TRBD1 matching 9 bases. This clonotype originated in a male donor with ankylosing spondylitis or in good health (not recorded which). The source material was blood, either unsorted or a sorted T cell fraction (not recorded which). The CDR3 nucleotides are TGTGCCAGCAGTGAGACCGGGACAGGGCGGCTCTGGGAGCTGTTTTTT. Amino acid sequence: CASSETGTGRLWELFF.